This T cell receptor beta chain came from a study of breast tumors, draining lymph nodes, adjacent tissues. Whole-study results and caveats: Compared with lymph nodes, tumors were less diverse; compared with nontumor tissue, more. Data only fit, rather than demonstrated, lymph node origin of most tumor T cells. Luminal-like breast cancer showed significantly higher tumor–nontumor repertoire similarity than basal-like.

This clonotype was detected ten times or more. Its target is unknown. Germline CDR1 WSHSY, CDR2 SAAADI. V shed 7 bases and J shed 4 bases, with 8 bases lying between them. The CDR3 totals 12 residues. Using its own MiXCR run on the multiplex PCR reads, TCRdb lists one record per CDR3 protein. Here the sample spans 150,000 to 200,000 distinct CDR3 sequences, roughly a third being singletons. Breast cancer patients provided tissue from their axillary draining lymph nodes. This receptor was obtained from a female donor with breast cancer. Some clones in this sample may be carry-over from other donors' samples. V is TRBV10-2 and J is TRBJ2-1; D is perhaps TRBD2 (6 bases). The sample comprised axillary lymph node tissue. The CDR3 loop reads CASTSGYNEQFF. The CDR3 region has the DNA TGCGCCAGCACGAGCGGGTACAATGAGCAGTTCTTC.